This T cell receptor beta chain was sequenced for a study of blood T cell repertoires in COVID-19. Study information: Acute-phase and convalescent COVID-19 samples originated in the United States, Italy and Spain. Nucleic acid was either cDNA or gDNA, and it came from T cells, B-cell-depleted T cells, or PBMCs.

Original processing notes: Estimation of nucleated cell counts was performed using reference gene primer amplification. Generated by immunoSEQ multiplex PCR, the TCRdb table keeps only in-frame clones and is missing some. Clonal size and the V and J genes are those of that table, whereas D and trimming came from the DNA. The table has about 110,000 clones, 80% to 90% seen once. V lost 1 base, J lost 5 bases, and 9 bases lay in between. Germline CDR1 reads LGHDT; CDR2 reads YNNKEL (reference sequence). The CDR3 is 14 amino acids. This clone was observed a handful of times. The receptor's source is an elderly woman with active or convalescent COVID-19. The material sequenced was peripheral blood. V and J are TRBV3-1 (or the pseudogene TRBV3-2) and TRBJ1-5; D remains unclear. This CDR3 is CASSQAPADQPQHF. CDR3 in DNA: TGTGCCAGCAGCCAAGCGCCAGCGGATCAGCCCCAGCATTTT.